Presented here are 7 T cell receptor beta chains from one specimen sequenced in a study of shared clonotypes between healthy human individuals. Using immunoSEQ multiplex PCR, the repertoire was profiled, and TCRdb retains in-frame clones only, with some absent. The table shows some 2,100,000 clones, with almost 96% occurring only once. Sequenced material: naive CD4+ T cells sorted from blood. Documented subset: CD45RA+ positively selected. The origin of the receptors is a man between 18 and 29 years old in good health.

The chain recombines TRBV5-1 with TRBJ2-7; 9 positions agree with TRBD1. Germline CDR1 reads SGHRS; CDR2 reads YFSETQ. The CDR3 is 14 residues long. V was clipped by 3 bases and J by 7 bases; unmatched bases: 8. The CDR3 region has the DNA TGCGCCAGCAGCTCAACAGGGGGCGCGAGGGAGCAGTACTTC. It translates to CASSSTGGAREQYF.

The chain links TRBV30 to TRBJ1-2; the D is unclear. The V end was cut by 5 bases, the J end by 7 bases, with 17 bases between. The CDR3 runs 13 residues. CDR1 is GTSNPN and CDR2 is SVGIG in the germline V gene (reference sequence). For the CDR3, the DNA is TGTGCCTGGCAAGTGGCCCTCGGTGGTGGCTACACCTTC. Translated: CAWQVALGGGYTF.

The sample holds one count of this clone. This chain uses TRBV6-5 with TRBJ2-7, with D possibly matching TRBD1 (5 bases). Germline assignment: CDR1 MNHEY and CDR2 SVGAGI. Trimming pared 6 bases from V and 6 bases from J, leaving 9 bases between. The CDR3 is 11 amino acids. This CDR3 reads CASRRGREQYF. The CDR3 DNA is TGTGCCAGCAGAAGGGGCCGCGAGCAGTACTTC.

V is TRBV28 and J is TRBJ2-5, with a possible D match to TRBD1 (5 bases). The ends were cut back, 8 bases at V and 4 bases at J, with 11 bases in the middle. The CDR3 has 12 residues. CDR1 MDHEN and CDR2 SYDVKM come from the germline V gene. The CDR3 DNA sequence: TGTGCCAGCGGAGAAAGGGGAGAGACCCAGTACTTC. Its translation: CASGERGETQYF.

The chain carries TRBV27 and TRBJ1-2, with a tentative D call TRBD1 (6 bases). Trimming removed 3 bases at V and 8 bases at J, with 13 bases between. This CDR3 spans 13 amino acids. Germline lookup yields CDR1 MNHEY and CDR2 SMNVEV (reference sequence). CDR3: CASSFPGARGYTF. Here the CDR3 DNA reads TGTGCCAGCAGTTTCCCGGGGGCTAGGGGCTACACCTTC.

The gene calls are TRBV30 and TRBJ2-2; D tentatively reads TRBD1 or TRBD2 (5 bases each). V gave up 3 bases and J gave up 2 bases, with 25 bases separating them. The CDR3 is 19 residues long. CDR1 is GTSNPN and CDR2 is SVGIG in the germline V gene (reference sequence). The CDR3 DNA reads TGTGCCTGGAGGAGGTCCCCGACTCCGGGGCAGGCAAACACCGGGGAGCTGTTTTTT. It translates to CAWRRSPTPGQANTGELFF.

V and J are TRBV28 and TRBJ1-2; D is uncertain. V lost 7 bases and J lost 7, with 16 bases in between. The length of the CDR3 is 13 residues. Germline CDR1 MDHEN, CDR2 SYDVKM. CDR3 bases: TGTGCCAGCACCCCCCCCGGGGAGGGTGGCTACACCTTC. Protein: CASTPPGEGGYTF.